These T cell receptor beta chains were read from a single sample in a study of high-grade serous ovarian cancer treatment subgroups. Sequencing was performed with immunoSEQ multiplex PCR; in TCRdb, only in-frame clones are kept and a portion is missing. The repertoire holds around 37,000 clones, with about 79% as singletons. Sequenced sample: tumor tissue. Every receptor here comes from a human donor with high-grade serous ovarian cancer. CDR3s include the opening cysteine and the closing phenylalanine or tryptophan. Each record gives: V gene, clone size, D gene, J gene, CDR3 DNA, CDR3 protein. A D gene is named only where the DNA matches it firmly. The size field is filled for only some rows; it gives once, few, many or a size class.

V gene: TRBV28; clone size: few; D gene: NA; J gene: TRBJ2-7; CDR3 DNA: TGTGCCAGCAGTTTACAGCGCGAGCAGTACTTC; CDR3 protein: CASSLQREQYF
V gene: TRBV15; clone size: NA; D gene: NA; J gene: TRBJ2-1; CDR3 DNA: TGTGCCACCAGCAGAGAGTGGGTAGAGCAGTTCTTC; CDR3 protein: CATSREWVEQFF
V gene: TRBV15; clone size: once; D gene: TRBD1; J gene: TRBJ1-4; CDR3 DNA: TGTGCCACCAGCAACCCGGGACAGGGCGGTGAAAAACTGTTTTTT; CDR3 protein: CATSNPGQGGEKLFF
V gene: TRBV20-1; clone size: NA; D gene: NA; J gene: TRBJ1-2; CDR3 DNA: TGCGGTGTACACCGGGACTATGGCTACACCTTC; CDR3 protein: CGVHRDYGYTF
V gene: TRBV7-2; clone size: NA; D gene: NA; J gene: TRBJ1-5; CDR3 DNA: TGTGCCAGCAGTTCGGGGGCGGGTCAGCCCCAGCATTTT; CDR3 protein: CASSSGAGQPQHF
V gene: TRBV27; clone size: few; D gene: NA; J gene: TRBJ1-5; CDR3 DNA: TGTGCCAGCAGTTTGGTTTTCAATCAGCCCCAGCATTTT; CDR3 protein: CASSLVFNQPQHF
V gene: TRBV7-2; clone size: NA; D gene: NA; J gene: TRBJ2-7; CDR3 DNA: TGTGCCAGCAGCTTAGATGTGGCGGGGGCCGCCGACGAGCAGTACTTC; CDR3 protein: CASSLDVAGAADEQYF
V gene: TRBV9; clone size: NA; D gene: TRBD2; J gene: TRBJ2-1; CDR3 DNA: TGTGCCAGCAGCGGCGGGACTAGTAAAACTCATCAGTTCTTC; CDR3 protein: CASSGGTSKTHQFF
V gene: TRBV5-4; clone size: once; D gene: NA; J gene: TRBJ2-7; CDR3 DNA: TGTGCCAGCAGCTTGCTTAACTTGGCGGGCCAGTCGGGCGAGCAGTACTTC; CDR3 protein: CASSLLNLAGQSGEQYF
V gene: TRBV18; clone size: NA; D gene: NA; J gene: TRBJ2-7; CDR3 DNA: TGTGCCAGCTCACCGACAGGTAGATACTACGAGCAGTACTTC; CDR3 protein: CASSPTGRYYEQYF
V gene: TRBV6-5; clone size: NA; D gene: TRBD2; J gene: TRBJ2-3; CDR3 DNA: TGTGCCAGCAGTATACTAGCGGGAGATCTAGATACGCAGTATTTT; CDR3 protein: CASSILAGDLDTQYF
V gene: TRBV7-2; clone size: NA; D gene: NA; J gene: TRBJ2-7; CDR3 DNA: TGTGCCAGCAGCCCCCGGACCATGGGGCTCGAGCAGTACTTC; CDR3 protein: CASSPRTMGLEQYF
V gene: TRBV7-2; clone size: NA; D gene: TRBD2; J gene: TRBJ2-6; CDR3 DNA: TGTGCCAGCAGCCCGGGACTAGCGGGTTACAGTCCTGGGGCCAACGTCCTGACTTTC; CDR3 protein: CASSPGLAGYSPGANVLTF
V gene: TRBV4-3; clone size: NA; D gene: TRBD2; J gene: TRBJ2-1; CDR3 DNA: TGCGCCAGCAGCCAGCTGGCTAGCGGGAGGTACAATGAGCAGTTCTTC; CDR3 protein: CASSQLASGRYNEQFF
V gene: TRBV27; clone size: NA; D gene: NA; J gene: TRBJ1-2; CDR3 DNA: TGTGCCAGCAGTCACCGGGACATGGGGCGCTACACCTTC; CDR3 protein: CASSHRDMGRYTF
V gene: TRBV7-2; clone size: NA; D gene: TRBD2; J gene: TRBJ2-1; CDR3 DNA: TGTGCCAGCAGCTTACTGGCTAGCGGGTACAATGAGCAGTTCTTC; CDR3 protein: CASSLLASGYNEQFF
V gene: TRBV7-4; clone size: NA; D gene: NA; J gene: TRBJ2-5; CDR3 DNA: TGTGCCAGCAGCTTAGGGTCGTACAGGGATAAGACCCAGTACTTC; CDR3 protein: CASSLGSYRDKTQYF
V gene: TRBV19; clone size: NA; D gene: NA; J gene: TRBJ2-2; CDR3 DNA: TGTGCCAGTAGTATGCTCGGGAGCACCGGGGAGCTGTTTTTT; CDR3 protein: CASSMLGSTGELFF
V gene: TRBV28; clone size: NA; D gene: TRBD1; J gene: TRBJ2-7; CDR3 DNA: TGTGCCAGCAGACCCAGGGGGCCCCCCTACGAGCAGTACTTC; CDR3 protein: CASRPRGPPYEQYF
V gene: TRBV7-9; clone size: NA; D gene: NA; J gene: TRBJ2-2; CDR3 DNA: TGTGCCAGCAGCCCCTCGAGGCTAGCTCTCCCCGGGGAGCTGTTTTTT; CDR3 protein: CASSPSRLALPGELFF
V gene: TRBV23-1; clone size: NA; D gene: NA; J gene: TRBJ1-5; CDR3 DNA: TGCGCCAGCTCCCTTCCGAGCGGCAATCAGCCCCAGCATTTT; CDR3 protein: CASSLPSGNQPQHF
V gene: TRBV7-9; clone size: NA; D gene: NA; J gene: TRBJ1-5; CDR3 DNA: TGTGCCAGCAGCCCCTTAATGGAGGGTCGGCAGCCCCAGCATTTT; CDR3 protein: CASSPLMEGRQPQHF
V gene: TRBV4-1; clone size: NA; D gene: NA; J gene: TRBJ1-4; CDR3 DNA: TGCGCCAGCAGCCGAGGTATAACTAATGAAAAACTGTTTTTT; CDR3 protein: CASSRGITNEKLFF
V gene: TRBV6-5; clone size: once; D gene: NA; J gene: TRBJ2-3; CDR3 DNA: TGTGCCAGCAGTTATTCCGGGCCAAACCTTGGGGATACGCAGTATTTT; CDR3 protein: CASSYSGPNLGDTQYF
V gene: TRBV7-9; clone size: NA; D gene: TRBD2; J gene: TRBJ2-4; CDR3 DNA: TGTGCCAGCACCTCAGCGACTAGCGGGTGGGTGGGAAACATTCAGTACTTC; CDR3 protein: CASTSATSGWVGNIQYF
V gene: TRBV4-2; clone size: once; D gene: NA; J gene: TRBJ1-4; CDR3 DNA: TGTGCCAGCAGCACACGACCGACAGCCAAAGGGGAAAAACTGTTTTTT; CDR3 protein: CASSTRPTAKGEKLFF
V gene: TRBV28; clone size: NA; D gene: TRBD1; J gene: TRBJ1-4; CDR3 DNA: TGTGCCAGGGACAGGGGCCGAAGGGAAAAACTGTTTTTT; CDR3 protein: CARDRGRREKLFF
V gene: TRBV5-4; clone size: NA; D gene: TRBD2; J gene: TRBJ2-3; CDR3 DNA: TGTGCCAGCAGCTCCCTAGCGGGGAGCACAGATACGCAGTATTTT; CDR3 protein: CASSSLAGSTDTQYF
V gene: TRBV28; clone size: NA; D gene: NA; J gene: TRBJ1-3; CDR3 DNA: TGTGCCAGCAGTTTATCAGGGGCAGGGAATCGAAACACCATATATTTT; CDR3 protein: CASSLSGAGNRNTIYF
V gene: TRBV19; clone size: NA; D gene: NA; J gene: TRBJ2-1; CDR3 DNA: TGTGCCAGTAGTATTAGGGAAAGCTCCTACAATGAGCAGTTCTTC; CDR3 protein: CASSIRESSYNEQFF
V gene: TRBV4-3; clone size: NA; D gene: NA; J gene: TRBJ1-6; CDR3 DNA: TGCGCCAGCAGTGAGGGGGGCAATTCACCCCTCCACTTT; CDR3 protein: CASSEGGNSPLHF
V gene: TRBV27; clone size: NA; D gene: NA; J gene: TRBJ2-7; CDR3 DNA: TGTGCCAGCAGTTTGGACAGTTCCTACGAGCAGTACTTC; CDR3 protein: CASSLDSSYEQYF
V gene: TRBV27; clone size: NA; D gene: TRBD1; J gene: TRBJ1-2; CDR3 DNA: TGTGCCAGCAGTTTGCACAGGGGAGCTAACTATGGCTACACCTTC; CDR3 protein: CASSLHRGANYGYTF
V gene: TRBV6-5; clone size: NA; D gene: TRBD1; J gene: TRBJ1-5; CDR3 DNA: TGTGCCAGCAAACAGGGGGCCGGGAACAATCAGCCCCAGCATTTT; CDR3 protein: CASKQGAGNNQPQHF
V gene: TRBV7-3; clone size: NA; D gene: NA; J gene: TRBJ2-1; CDR3 DNA: TGTGCCAGCAGCTTAAGGGGTTCCCCCTACAATGAGCAGTTCTTC; CDR3 protein: CASSLRGSPYNEQFF
V gene: TRBV6-5; clone size: NA; D gene: NA; J gene: TRBJ2-1; CDR3 DNA: TGTGCCAGCAGTTATCACGGGAATGAGCAGTTCTTC; CDR3 protein: CASSYHGNEQFF
V gene: TRBV4-2; clone size: NA; D gene: NA; J gene: TRBJ2-2; CDR3 DNA: TGTGCCAGCAGCCAAGGTTTCAGTAGGTCCGCCGGGGAGCTGTTTTTT; CDR3 protein: CASSQGFSRSAGELFF
V gene: TRBV6-5; clone size: NA; D gene: NA; J gene: TRBJ1-1; CDR3 DNA: TGTGCCAGCAGTTCCAACAGGCGGGGGAACACTGAAGCTTTCTTT; CDR3 protein: CASSSNRRGNTEAFF
V gene: TRBV9; clone size: NA; D gene: TRBD1; J gene: TRBJ1-3; CDR3 DNA: TGTGCCAGCAGCGGAGGGGCCGGACAGGGGAGCTCTGGAAACACCATATATTTT; CDR3 protein: CASSGGAGQGSSGNTIYF
V gene: TRBV10-3; clone size: NA; D gene: TRBD1; J gene: TRBJ2-2; CDR3 DNA: TGTGCCATCAGCTTGACAGGGGGCATCACCGGGGAGCTGTTTTTT; CDR3 protein: CAISLTGGITGELFF
V gene: TRBV5-1; clone size: NA; D gene: NA; J gene: TRBJ1-4; CDR3 DNA: TGCGCCAGCAGGGTAGGACTCCCGAACGAAAAACTGTTTTTT; CDR3 protein: CASRVGLPNEKLFF
V gene: TRBV7-8; clone size: NA; D gene: NA; J gene: TRBJ2-3; CDR3 DNA: TGTGCCAGCAGCTTAATAGCCATTGGTACAGATACGCAGTATTTT; CDR3 protein: CASSLIAIGTDTQYF
V gene: TRBV28; clone size: NA; D gene: NA; J gene: TRBJ2-2; CDR3 DNA: TGTGCCAGCAGTTTGGGGGCGGCGAACACCGGGGAGCTGTTTTTT; CDR3 protein: CASSLGAANTGELFF
V gene: TRBV11-2; clone size: NA; D gene: NA; J gene: TRBJ2-1; CDR3 DNA: TGTGCCAGCAGCTTAGACCCCGGACATAGATACAATGAGCAGTTCTTC; CDR3 protein: CASSLDPGHRYNEQFF
V gene: TRBV2; clone size: NA; D gene: TRBD2; J gene: TRBJ2-5; CDR3 DNA: TGTGCCAGCAGGACGCTAGCGGGAGGGGGGGAGACCCAGTACTTC; CDR3 protein: CASRTLAGGGETQYF
V gene: TRBV7-2; clone size: NA; D gene: TRBD2; J gene: TRBJ2-1; CDR3 DNA: TGTGCCAGCAGCTTCAAGCGGGAGCATGAGCAGTTCTTC; CDR3 protein: CASSFKREHEQFF
V gene: TRBV7-9; clone size: few; D gene: TRBD1; J gene: TRBJ1-1; CDR3 DNA: TGTGCCAGCAGCCCCCGGACAGGGATTGAAGCTTTCTTT; CDR3 protein: CASSPRTGIEAFF
V gene: TRBV6-6; clone size: NA; D gene: TRBD2; J gene: TRBJ2-3; CDR3 DNA: TGTGCCAGCAGTTCGACGGGGGGGAATACGCAGTATTTT; CDR3 protein: CASSSTGGNTQYF
V gene: TRBV7-9; clone size: NA; D gene: NA; J gene: TRBJ2-3; CDR3 DNA: TGTGCCAGCAGCGTCAATCCAGATACGCAGTATTTT; CDR3 protein: CASSVNPDTQYF
V gene: TRBV20-1; clone size: few; D gene: NA; J gene: TRBJ1-1; CDR3 DNA: TGCAGTGCTAGAGATGGGGTAGGCGCTTTCTTT; CDR3 protein: CSARDGVGAFF
V gene: TRBV9; clone size: few; D gene: NA; J gene: TRBJ1-2; CDR3 DNA: TGTGCCAGCAGCGTAGACTCCAGCTCTGGCTACACCTTC; CDR3 protein: CASSVDSSSGYTF
V gene: TRBV6-6; clone size: NA; D gene: NA; J gene: TRBJ2-7; CDR3 DNA: TGTGCCAGCAGCAGTGGACAGATAGGTTACGAGCAGTACTTC; CDR3 protein: CASSSGQIGYEQYF
V gene: TRBV7-2; clone size: NA; D gene: NA; J gene: TRBJ1-5; CDR3 DNA: TGTGCCAGCAGCTTGGAAGGGGGGCAGCCCCAGCATTTT; CDR3 protein: CASSLEGGQPQHF
V gene: TRBV7-2; clone size: NA; D gene: TRBD2; J gene: TRBJ2-1; CDR3 DNA: TGTGCCAGCAGCCCCACCCCTAGCGGGAGTGGTTCCTACAATGAGCAGTTCTTC; CDR3 protein: CASSPTPSGSGSYNEQFF
V gene: TRBV6-5; clone size: NA; D gene: TRBD1; J gene: TRBJ1-5; CDR3 DNA: TGTGCCAGCAGACCCACAGGGGCCGTCAATCAGCCCCAGCATTTT; CDR3 protein: CASRPTGAVNQPQHF
V gene: TRBV5-1; clone size: NA; D gene: NA; J gene: TRBJ1-5; CDR3 DNA: TGCGCCAGCAGCCCCTTACCGGGGGGGGCGCCCCAGCATTTT; CDR3 protein: CASSPLPGGAPQHF
V gene: TRBV5-8; clone size: few; D gene: NA; J gene: TRBJ1-5; CDR3 DNA: TGTGCCAGCAGCTTGTGGGCCCCCGGGCAGCCCCAGCATTTT; CDR3 protein: CASSLWAPGQPQHF